Presented here are 28 T cell receptor beta chains from one specimen sequenced in a study of Graves' ophthalmopathy and Graves' hyperthyroidism. Investigators amplified TCR beta CDR3 regions from RNA transcripts. In the first round, RT-PCR was carried out with HTBI primers, and a multiplex PCR formed the second round. TCRdb itself ran the multiplex PCR reads through MiXCR, one entry per CDR3 protein. This sample has hundreds of thousands of distinct CDR3 sequences, with about 20% found just once. The sample consisted of peripheral blood. Every receptor here comes from a woman in her late teens or twenties with stable Graves' hyperthyroidism. Some clones in this sample may be carry-over from other donors' samples.

The chain combines TRBV6-1 with TRBJ2-3; D is ambiguous. The V end lost 4 bases, the J end lost 4 bases, and 15 bases lay between the germline ends. The germline gives CDR1 MNHNS, CDR2 SASEGT. CDR3 size: 15 residues. CDR3: CASSGVFGSADTQYF. The CDR3 DNA follows: TGTGCCAGCAGTGGAGTCTTCGGTTCTGCAGATACGCAGTATTTT.

This clonotype appeared many times. The chain links TRBV19 to TRBJ1-5, with D possibly matching TRBD1 (5 bases). Germline-derived CDR1 and CDR2 are LNHDA and SQIVND (reference sequence). V lost 1 base and J lost 4, with 17 bases in between. The CDR3 sequence is 17 residues long. CDR3: CASSIVAGGVGNQPQHF. The CDR3 nucleotides read TGTGCCAGTAGTATAGTCGCGGGGGGGGTCGGAAATCAGCCCCAGCATTTT.

Turning to this clonotype: The junction and the germline gene differ at one end; a read error may be behind it. The CDR3: CTGGDFNYGYTF. In DNA form, the CDR3 reads TGTACCGGGGGGGACTTTAACTATGGCTACACCTTC. The chain employs TRBV29-1 and TRBJ1-2, with D maybe TRBD1 (5 bases). In germline, CDR1 is SQVTM, CDR2 ANQGSEA. The CDR3 runs to 12 residues.

This clonotype was seen ten or more times. The genes are TRBV12-3 or TRBV12-4 and TRBJ2-5; 8 nucleotides align to TRBD2. V dropped 3 bases and J dropped 5; count of bases not matched to a gene: 5. This CDR3 is 14 amino acids long. CDR3 nucleotide sequence: TGTGCCAGCAGTTTTGGGACTAGTCAGGAGACCCAGTACTTC. This encodes CASSFGTSQETQYF.

Many counts were recorded for this clonotype. The gene calls are TRBV4-1 and TRBJ1-1; D is perhaps TRBD1 (5 bases). This CDR3 spans 13 amino acids. V shed 4 bases and J shed 1 base, with 7 bases lying between them. CDR1 is MGHRA, CDR2 YSYEKL, per germline. The CDR3 here is CASSRQQNTEAFF. As DNA, the CDR3 is TGCGCCAGCAGCCGACAGCAGAACACTGAAGCTTTCTTT.

Remarks on this clonotype: The CDR3 carries no conserved terminal phenylalanine or tryptophan, so it likely arises from a read error. V gene TRBV11-2 combines with J gene TRBJ2-7, with 7 nucleotides matching TRBD2. The length of the CDR3 is 16 residues. Germline V lookup: CDR1 SGHAT, CDR2 FQNNGV. The V and J ends lost 5 bases and 6 bases, in that order; junction bases with no gene match: 16. The CDR3 loop is CASSGPGTNGVGEQYL. CDR3 nucleotides: TGTGCCAGCAGCGGCCCCGGGACTAACGGGGTTGGCGAGCAGTACCTC.

The chain recombines TRBV7-8 with TRBJ2-2; TRBD1 matches 8 bases. J lost 4 bases, V lost 0 bases, and 1 base had no gene match. Germline V gives CDR1 SGHVS, CDR2 FQNEAQ. This CDR3 is 15 amino acids long. The CDR3 is CASSLADRGTGELFF. The DNA for the CDR3 is TGTGCCAGCAGCTTAGCAGACAGGGGCACCGGGGAGCTGTTTTTT.

In this sample, this clonotype turned up a few times. Possible read error: a much larger clone is one base away. V usage is TRBV19 and J usage is TRBJ1-2, with D maybe TRBD1 (6 bases). The germline CDR1 and CDR2 sequences are LNHDA and SQIVND (reference sequence). The CDR3 is 11 residues long. CDR3 loop: CASKGGVGCTF. The CDR3 DNA sequence: TGTGCCAGTAAAGGGGGTGTTGGCTGCACCTTC.

This clonotype was picked up many times. This chain links TRBV12-3 or TRBV12-4 with TRBJ2-5; the match to TRBD2 covers 11 bases. The CDR3 has 17 residues. Trimming cost V 7 bases and J 0 bases; bases outside gene matches: 10. Here the CDR3 reads CASTMVAGGLYQETQYF. DNA of the CDR3: TGTGCCAGCACCATGGTAGCGGGAGGGTTGTACCAAGAGACCCAGTACTTC.

The chain links TRBV5-8 to TRBJ2-5; weak D call: TRBD1 (5 bases). The CDR3 runs to 17 residues. Trimming took off 0 bases at V and 6 bases at J, with 21 bases between the two ends. Germline values: CDR1 SGHTS, CDR2 YDEGEE. CDR3 bases: TGTGCCAGCAGCTTGGGCTCAGGGTTCGTTTTCAAAAAGACCCAGTACTTC. This codes for CASSLGSGFVFKKTQYF. The full variable domain, with the rest looked up from reference TRBV5-8 and TRBJ2-5, is EAGVTQSPTHLIKTRGQQATLRCSPISGHTSVYWYQQALGLGLQFLLWYDEGEERNRGNFPPRFSGRQFPNYSSELNVNALELEDSALYLCASSLGSGFVFKKTQYFGPGTRLLVL.

This clonotype showed up just a few times. J is TRBJ2-7 and V is TRBV6-5, with 8 bases lining up with TRBD2. V was pared by 0 bases and J by 2 bases, with 6 bases of the junction left unmatched. Germline CDR1 reads MNHEY; CDR2 reads SVGAGI. The CDR3 contains 16 residues. CDR3 nucleotide sequence: TGTGCCAGCAGTTACTCTTCGGGGGGGGGCACCTACGAGCAGTACTTC. Translated, it gives CASSYSSGGGTYEQYF.

V is TRBV9 and J is TRBJ2-7; 10 positions agree with TRBD1. Trimming took 3 bases from V and 3 from J; bases not matched to a gene: 6. This CDR3 spans 15 amino acids. The V gene's germline CDR1 is SGDLS and CDR2 YYNGEE. The CDR3 sequence is CASSAAGQGFYEQYF. CDR3 bases: TGTGCCAGCAGCGCAGCGGGACAGGGGTTCTACGAGCAGTACTTC.

This clonotype was picked up a small number of times. The rearrangement joins TRBV6-1 to TRBJ1-5; D call uncertain. With 1 base removed from V and 0 bases from J, the gap between germline ends came to 7 bases. Germline V gene data show CDR1 as MNHNS and CDR2 as SASEGT. This CDR3 is 15 amino acids long. CDR3 in DNA: TGTGCCAGCAGTGAAGGGGGAAATAGCAATCAGCCCCAGCATTTT. It is translated as CASSEGGNSNQPQHF.

The chain carries TRBV7-3 and TRBJ2-5; 9 nucleotides align to TRBD1. The CDR3 runs 14 residues. The ends lost 6 bases at V and 5 bases at J; junction bases unmatched: 7. Germline CDR1 reads SGHTA; CDR2 reads FQGTGA. CDR3 region: CASSYTGGWETQYF. CDR3 coding DNA: TGTGCCAGCAGTTATACAGGGGGCTGGGAGACCCAGTACTTC.

This clonotype came up many times. This chain joins TRBV9 and TRBJ2-3; D remains ambiguous. Germline CDR1 is SGDLS and CDR2 is YYNGEE. The V end lost 3 bases, the J end lost 2 bases, and 4 bases lay between the germline ends. This CDR3 is built from 12 residues. As DNA, the CDR3 is TGTGCCAGCAGCGCGTACACAGATACGCAGTATTTT. It is translated as CASSAYTDTQYF.

This clonotype was seen more than once but under ten times. The CDR3 DNA follows: TGTGCCAGTACCATAAAGGGCGGAATTTCTAGCAATCAGCCCCAGCATTTT. It translates to CASTIKGGISSNQPQHF. The chain has TRBV19 and TRBJ1-5; D is uncertain. V lost 7 bases and J lost 0, with 19 bases in between. Germline V gene data show CDR1 as LNHDA and CDR2 as SQIVND (reference sequence). This CDR3 is 17 amino acids long. Drawing the rest from reference TRBV19 and TRBJ1-5, the complete variable domain is DGGITQSPKYLFRKEGQNVTLSCEQNLNHDAMYWYRQDPGQGLRLIYYSQIVNDFQKGDIAEGYSVSREKKESFPLTVTSAQKNPTAFYLCASTIKGGISSNQPQHFGDGTRLSIL.

Notes on this clonotype: The junction does not match germline at one end; this may be a read error. The chain combines TRBV10-3 with TRBJ1-2; D perhaps matches TRBD1 (6 bases). The germline gives CDR1 ENHRY, CDR2 SYGVKD. This CDR3 contains 15 residues. CDR3 sequence (DNA): TGTTCCATCAGTGAGTCGAGCCGGGGGCTGGATGGCTACACCTTC. Residues: CSISESSRGLDGYTF.

The sample holds many counts of this clonotype. The V call is TRBV6-4, the J call TRBJ2-7; TRBD1 matches at 9 bases. Trimming removed 8 bases from V and 0 bases from J; junction bases left unmatched: 20. The CDR3 has 19 residues. CDR1 is MRHNA and CDR2 is SNTAGT in the germline V gene. The CDR3 DNA is TGTGCCAGCCAAGGAGCTGGAGGGACAGGGCCAAAGAACTCCTACGAGCAGTACTTC. It codes for CASQGAGGTGPKNSYEQYF.

This clonotype was picked up a small number of times. V is TRBV12-3 or TRBV12-4 and J is TRBJ2-7; 8 bases align to TRBD1. V shed 3 bases, J shed 2 bases, and the junction held 3 bases outside the gene matches. CDR3 length equals 14 residues. The CDR3 DNA reads TGTGCCAGCAGTTTTCCGACAGGGGCCTACGAGCAGTACTTC. It yields the protein CASSFPTGAYEQYF.

This clonotype was found many times. V gene TRBV12-5 combines with J gene TRBJ2-5, with D perhaps matching TRBD2 (6 bases). The germline gives CDR1 LGHNT, CDR2 FRNRAP. There are 13 residues in the CDR3. V was pared by 7 bases and J by 0 bases, with 9 bases between. The DNA of the CDR3 is TGTGCTAGTGCCAGGGACTACCAAGAGACCCAGTACTTC. It codes for CASARDYQETQYF.

This clonotype appeared many times. The J gene is TRBJ1-1, the V gene TRBV6-2 or TRBV6-3, with 8 bases fitting TRBD1. The CDR3 runs to 14 residues. V gave up 5 bases and J gave up 5 bases; unmatched junction bases: 7. Germline assignment: CDR1 MNHEY and CDR2 SVGEGT. For the CDR3, the DNA is TGTGCCAGCAGTCGGTCCAGGGGGCAGACTGAAGCTTTCTTT. It codes for CASSRSRGQTEAFF.

This clonotype showed up many times. J is TRBJ1-6 and V is TRBV6-1; 10 bases map to TRBD1. The CDR3 is made up of 19 amino acids. Germline V CDR1 and CDR2: MNHNS, SASEGT. The J segment lost 3 bases and the V segment lost 8 bases, leaving 16 bases of the junction unmatched. The CDR3, as DNA: TGTGCCAGCTCCCTGGCAGGGACAGGGGCTTCCTACTATAATTCACCCCTCCACTTT. Its protein product is CASSLAGTGASYYNSPLHF.

Ten or more counts support this clonotype. V gene TRBV4-1 combines with J gene TRBJ2-7; TRBD1 is a possible D gene (5 bases). CDR1 is MGHRA and CDR2 is YSYEKL in the germline V gene. The CDR3 spans 14 residues. The ends were cut back, 6 bases at V and 3 bases at J, with 15 bases in the middle. This chain's CDR3 is CASSRQLPDYEQYF. CDR3 in DNA: TGCGCCAGCAGTCGACAGCTACCCGACTACGAGCAGTACTTC.

This clonotype was seen repeatedly, ten times or more. This chain uses TRBV20-1 with TRBJ1-1, with TRBD1 as a possible D gene (6 bases). V dropped 4 bases and J dropped 1 base, with 16 bases sitting between them. The CDR3 runs to 15 residues. Germline lookup yields CDR1 DFQATT and CDR2 SNEGSKA (reference sequence). The CDR3 loop reads CSAKHLGHPNTEAFF. CDR3 coding DNA: TGCAGTGCTAAGCATTTGGGACACCCGAACACTGAAGCTTTCTTT.

This clonotype was seen at least ten times. The chain is built from TRBV6-1 and TRBJ2-2, with 8 positions matching TRBD1. The CDR3 is 13 residues long. Germline V gives CDR1 MNHNS, CDR2 SASEGT. The trim removed 8 bases at V and 4 bases at J, leaving 3 bases unmatched. CDR3 in amino acids: CASQDRATGELFF. The DNA of the CDR3 is TGTGCCAGCCAGGACAGGGCCACCGGGGAGCTGTTTTTT.

CDR3 DNA: TGTGCCAGCAGTGCCCGGACGGAAGAGACCCAGTACTTC. Encoded protein: CASSARTEETQYF. This chain joins TRBV6-1 and TRBJ2-5, with no clear D. The germline V gene encodes CDR1 MNHNS and CDR2 SASEGT. The CDR3 length is 13 residues. The V end was cut by 4 bases, the J end by 3 bases, with 9 bases between.

The genes are TRBV5-1 and TRBJ1-2; 9 positions agree with TRBD1. CDR3 length: 12 residues. CDR1 and CDR2 (germline): SGHRS, YFSETQ. J was trimmed by 9 bases and V by 4 bases; bases with no gene match: 4. CDR3 in DNA: TGCGCCAGCAGCCCGGACAGGGGAAGCTACACCTTC. Translated, it gives CASSPDRGSYTF. The variable domain in full, with the rest retrieved from reference TRBV5-1 and TRBJ1-2, is KAGVTQTPRYLIKTRGQQVTLSCSPISGHRSVSWYQQTPGQGLQFLFEYFSETQRNKGNFPGRFSGRQFSNSRSEMNVSTLELGDSALYLCASSPDRGSYTFGSGTRLTVV.

The rearrangement uses TRBV11-2 and TRBJ1-3; D gene ambiguous. V was cut by 5 bases and J by 0 bases, with 14 bases left in between. This CDR3 region has 16 residues. In germline, CDR1 is SGHAT, CDR2 FQNNGV. Here the CDR3 DNA reads TGTGCCAGCAGCGTTCGAGGGCCAGTCTCTGGAAACACCATATATTTT. Protein product: CASSVRGPVSGNTIYF.